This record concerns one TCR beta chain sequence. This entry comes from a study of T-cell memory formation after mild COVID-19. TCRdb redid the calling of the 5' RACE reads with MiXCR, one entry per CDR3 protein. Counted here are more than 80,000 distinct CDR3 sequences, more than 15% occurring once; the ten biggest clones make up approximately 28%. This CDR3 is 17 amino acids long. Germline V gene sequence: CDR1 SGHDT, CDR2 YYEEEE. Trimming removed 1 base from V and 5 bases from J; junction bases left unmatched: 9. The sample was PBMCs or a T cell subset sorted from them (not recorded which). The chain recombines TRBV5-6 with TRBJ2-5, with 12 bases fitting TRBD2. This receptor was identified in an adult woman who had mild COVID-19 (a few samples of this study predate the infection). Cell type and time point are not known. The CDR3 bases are TGTGCCAGCAGCTTGCGGCTAGCGGGAGGGCCGGGGGAGACCCAGTACTTC. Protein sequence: CASSLRLAGGPGETQYF.